The sequence of this T cell receptor beta chain was determined in a study of cytotoxic CD8 clonotypes in ibrutinib-treated CLL. The study, taken as a whole, reports: Baseline clonality exceeded age-matched healthy donors and tracked circulating CD8+ T-cell counts. Patients with sustained remission and those progressing were sampled at differing times.

The sequencing depth, 1 in 200,000 to 1 in 1 million T cells, was the target. Only in-frame clones appear in the TCRdb table, and some are missing; sequencing was by immunoSEQ multiplex PCR. The sample carries 55,000 to 80,000 clones, about nine tenths recorded once. In regard to this clone: Antigen specificity is unknown.

Germline assignment: CDR1 MGHRA and CDR2 YSYEKL. The CDR3 spans 16 residues. Trimming took off 0 bases at V and 4 bases at J, with 16 bases between the two ends. The sequence was collected from a human donor with chronic lymphocytic leukemia. V gene TRBV4-1 combines with J gene TRBJ2-7; D is possibly TRBD2 (5 bases). The specimen comprised PBMCs, sampled after 12 months of ibrutinib treatment. CDR3: CASSQESLGLMYEQYF. The CDR3 nucleotides are TGCGCCAGCAGCCAAGAGAGTCTAGGACTGATGTACGAGCAGTACTTC.